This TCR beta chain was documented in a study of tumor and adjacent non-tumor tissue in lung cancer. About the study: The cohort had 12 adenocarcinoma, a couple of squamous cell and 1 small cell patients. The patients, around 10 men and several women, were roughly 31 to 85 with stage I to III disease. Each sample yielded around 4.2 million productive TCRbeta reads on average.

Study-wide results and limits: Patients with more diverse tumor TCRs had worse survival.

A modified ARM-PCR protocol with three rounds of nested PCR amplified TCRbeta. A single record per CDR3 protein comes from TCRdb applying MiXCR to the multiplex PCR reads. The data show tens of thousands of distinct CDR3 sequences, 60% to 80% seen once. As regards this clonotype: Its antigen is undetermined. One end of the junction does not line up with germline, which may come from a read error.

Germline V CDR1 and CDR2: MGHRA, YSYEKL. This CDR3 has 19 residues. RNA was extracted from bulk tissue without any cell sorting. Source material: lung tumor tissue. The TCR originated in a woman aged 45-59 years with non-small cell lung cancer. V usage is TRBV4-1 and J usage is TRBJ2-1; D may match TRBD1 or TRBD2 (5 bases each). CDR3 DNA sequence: TGCGCCAGCAGCCAAGAAAGATTGGGGGACCCCGCCATCTCCAATGAGCAGTTATTC. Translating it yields CASSQERLGDPAISNEQLF.